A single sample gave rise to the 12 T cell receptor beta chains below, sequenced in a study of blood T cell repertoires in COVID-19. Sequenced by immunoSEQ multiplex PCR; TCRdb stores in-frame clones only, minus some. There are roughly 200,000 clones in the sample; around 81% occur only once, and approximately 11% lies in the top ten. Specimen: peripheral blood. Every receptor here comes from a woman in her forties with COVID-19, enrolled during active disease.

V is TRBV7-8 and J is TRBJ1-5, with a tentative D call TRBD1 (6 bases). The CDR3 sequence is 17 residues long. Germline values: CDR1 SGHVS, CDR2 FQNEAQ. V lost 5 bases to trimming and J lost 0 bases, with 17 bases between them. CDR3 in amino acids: CASSPTSGTYSNQPQHF. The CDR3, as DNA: TGTGCCAGCAGCCCAACCTCCGGGACATATAGCAATCAGCCCCAGCATTTT. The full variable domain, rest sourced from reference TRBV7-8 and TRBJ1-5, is GAGVSQSPRYKVAKRGQDVALRCDPISGHVSLFWYQQALGQGPEFLTYFQNEAQLDKSGLPSDRFFAERPEGSVSTLKIQRTQQEDSAVYLCASSPTSGTYSNQPQHFGDGTRLSIL.

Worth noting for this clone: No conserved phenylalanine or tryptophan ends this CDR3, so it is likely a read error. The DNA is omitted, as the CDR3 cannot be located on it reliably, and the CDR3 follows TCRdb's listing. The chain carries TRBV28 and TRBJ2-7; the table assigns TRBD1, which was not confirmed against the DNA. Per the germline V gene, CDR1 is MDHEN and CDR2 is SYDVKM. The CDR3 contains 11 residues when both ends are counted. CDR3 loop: CASSSDGQIQY.

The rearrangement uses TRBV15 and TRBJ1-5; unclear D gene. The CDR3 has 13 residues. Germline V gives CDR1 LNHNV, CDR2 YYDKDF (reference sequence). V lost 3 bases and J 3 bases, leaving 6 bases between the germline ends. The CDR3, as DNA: TGTGCCACCAGCAGGCCAGACAATCAGCCCCAGCATTTT. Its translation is CATSRPDNQPQHF.

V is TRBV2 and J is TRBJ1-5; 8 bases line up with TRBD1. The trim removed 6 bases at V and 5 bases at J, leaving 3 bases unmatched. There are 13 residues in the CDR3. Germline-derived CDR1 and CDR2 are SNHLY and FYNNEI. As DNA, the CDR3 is TGTGCCAGCAGACAGGGGGGAGATCAGCCCCAGCATTTT. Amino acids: CASRQGGDQPQHF.

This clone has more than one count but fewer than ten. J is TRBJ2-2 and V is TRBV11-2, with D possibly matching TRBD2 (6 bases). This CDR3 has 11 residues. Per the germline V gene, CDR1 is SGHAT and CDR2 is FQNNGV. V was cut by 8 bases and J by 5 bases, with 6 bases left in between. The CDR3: CASGRTGELFF. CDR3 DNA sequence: TGTGCCAGCGGGAGGACCGGGGAGCTGTTTTTT.

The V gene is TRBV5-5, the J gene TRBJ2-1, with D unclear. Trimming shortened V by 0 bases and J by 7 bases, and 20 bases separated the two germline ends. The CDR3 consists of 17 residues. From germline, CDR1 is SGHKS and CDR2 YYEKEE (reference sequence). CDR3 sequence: CASSLGVLTTTSNEQFF. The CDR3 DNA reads TGTGCCAGCAGCTTGGGGGTTCTAACTACCACCTCGAATGAGCAGTTCTTC.

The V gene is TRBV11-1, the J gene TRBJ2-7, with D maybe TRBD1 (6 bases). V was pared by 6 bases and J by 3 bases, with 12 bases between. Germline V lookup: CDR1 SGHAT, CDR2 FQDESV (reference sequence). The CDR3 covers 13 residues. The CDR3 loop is CASSVTGGYEQYV. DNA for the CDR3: TGTGCCAGCAGTGTGACAGGAGGCTACGAGCAGTACGTC.

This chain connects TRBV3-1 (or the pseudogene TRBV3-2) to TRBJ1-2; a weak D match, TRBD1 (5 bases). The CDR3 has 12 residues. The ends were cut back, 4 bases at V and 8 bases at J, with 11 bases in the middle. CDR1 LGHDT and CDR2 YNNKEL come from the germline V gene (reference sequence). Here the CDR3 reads CASSPGPGGYTF. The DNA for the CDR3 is TGTGCCAGCAGCCCAGGGCCCGGAGGCTACACCTTC.

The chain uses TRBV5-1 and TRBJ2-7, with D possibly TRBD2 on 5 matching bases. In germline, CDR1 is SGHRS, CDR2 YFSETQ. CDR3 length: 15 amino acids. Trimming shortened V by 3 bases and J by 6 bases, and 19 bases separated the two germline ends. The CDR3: CASSWTSTSFREQYF. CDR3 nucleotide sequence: TGCGCCAGCAGCTGGACGTCTACTAGTTTTCGCGAGCAGTACTTC.

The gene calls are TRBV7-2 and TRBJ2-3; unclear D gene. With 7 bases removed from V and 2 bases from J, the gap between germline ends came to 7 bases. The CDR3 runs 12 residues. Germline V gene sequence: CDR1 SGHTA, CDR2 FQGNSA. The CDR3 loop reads CASNLITDTQYF. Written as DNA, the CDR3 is TGTGCCAGCAACCTAATCACAGATACGCAGTATTTT.

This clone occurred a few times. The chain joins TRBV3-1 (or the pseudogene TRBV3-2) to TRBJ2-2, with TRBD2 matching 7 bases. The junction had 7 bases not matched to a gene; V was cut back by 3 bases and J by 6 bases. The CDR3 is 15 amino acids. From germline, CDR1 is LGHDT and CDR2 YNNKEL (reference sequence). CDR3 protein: CASSHRTSLAGELFF. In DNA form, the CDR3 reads TGTGCCAGCAGCCACCGGACTAGTCTTGCCGGGGAGCTGTTTTTT.

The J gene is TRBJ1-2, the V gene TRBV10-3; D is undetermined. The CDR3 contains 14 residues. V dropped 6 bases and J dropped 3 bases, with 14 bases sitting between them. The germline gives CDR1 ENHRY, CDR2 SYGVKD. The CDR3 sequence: CAISGATADYGYTF. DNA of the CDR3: TGTGCCATCAGCGGAGCAACAGCGGACTATGGCTACACCTTC.